The 29 T cell receptor beta chains listed next were all sequenced from one sample in a study of vaccination and CD4 T cells after COVID-19. No cognate antigen is known for these TCRs. Treatment: roughly 10-day PBMC culture with coronavirus spike peptide pools or control peptides (ViraFEST assay). Sequencing of DNA taken from cultured CD4+ T cells relied on the Oncomine TCR Beta short-read assay. MiXCR, run by TCRdb on the PCR reads, gives a single entry per CDR3 protein. The table has roughly 15,000 distinct CDR3 sequences, around 78% seen once. The sample taken for sequencing was CD4+ T cells from blood, cultured in vitro. The receptors shown here come from a human donor who had recovered from COVID-19.

The chain uses TRBV7-9 and TRBJ1-5, with D maybe TRBD1 (5 bases). The V gene's germline CDR1 is SEHNR and CDR2 FQNEAQ (reference sequence). The CDR3 covers 15 residues. The V and J ends lost 1 base and 4 bases respectively, with 11 bases between them. CDR3 DNA: TGTGCCAGCAGCTTAGAGGGCCGGGGGAATCAGCCCCAGCATTTT. Amino acid sequence: CASSLEGRGNQPQHF.

This chain links TRBV7-7 with TRBJ2-1, with 8 bases aligning to TRBD1. The germline gives CDR1 SSHAT, CDR2 FNYEAQ (reference sequence). V was pared by 4 bases and J by 8 bases, with 13 bases of the junction left unmatched. CDR3 length: 16 residues. Here the CDR3 DNA reads TGTGCCAGCAGCTCCCGACCAGGGACAGGCCACGATGAGCAGTTCTTC. This translates into CASSSRPGTGHDEQFF.

The V and J genes are TRBV12-3 or TRBV12-4 and TRBJ2-5; 8 bases align to TRBD2. V shed 6 bases and J 5 bases; nucleotides not matched to a gene: 2. The CDR3 runs 12 residues. The CDR3 region is CASRRGVETQYF. The CDR3 nucleotides are TGTGCCAGCAGGCGGGGGGTGGAGACCCAGTACTTC.

This chain uses TRBV10-1 with TRBJ1-6; D is unresolved. The length of the CDR3 is 14 residues. Germline V CDR1 and CDR2: WNHNN, SYGVQD (reference sequence). V gave up 8 bases and J gave up 7 bases, with 15 bases separating them. The CDR3 sequence: CASSRQRTNSPLHF. In DNA, the CDR3 is TGCGCCAGCTCGCGTCAACGGACCAATTCACCCCTCCACTTT.

The rearrangement joins TRBV15 to TRBJ1-2, with D hard to call. Germline V lookup: CDR1 LNHNV, CDR2 YYDKDF (reference sequence). The ends were cut back, 1 base at V and 8 bases at J, with 14 bases in the middle. This CDR3 comprises 14 residues. CDR3 nucleotide sequence: TGTGCCACCAGCAGAGTCTTGGCAGAGAGGGGCTACACCTTC. This sequence encodes CATSRVLAERGYTF.

The V call is TRBV23-1, the J call TRBJ1-1; no clear D. TRBV23-1 falls under the ORF class, with uncertain function. CDR3 length: 14 residues. V gave up 4 bases and J gave up 8 bases, with 17 bases separating them. This chain's CDR3 is CASSRDLGQFEAFF. CDR3 in DNA: TGCGCCAGCAGTCGCGACTTAGGGCAATTCGAAGCTTTCTTT.

The rearrangement joins TRBV20-1 to TRBJ1-5; 7 nucleotides agree with TRBD1. From germline, CDR1 is DFQATT and CDR2 SNEGSKA (reference sequence). With 3 bases clipped from V and 2 bases from J, the junction kept 1 base outside the gene matches. The CDR3 totals 13 residues. CDR3 coding DNA: TGCAGTGCTAGGGGGACAGGCAATCAGCCCCAGCATTTT. This encodes CSARGTGNQPQHF.

The chain joins TRBV20-1 to TRBJ2-1; D is possibly TRBD1 or TRBD2 (5 bases each). The CDR3 is made up of 14 amino acids. Germline values: CDR1 DFQATT, CDR2 SNEGSKA (reference sequence). V shed 6 bases and J shed 5 bases, with 17 bases lying between them. CDR3 in amino acids: CSASVGTEDNEQFF. The CDR3 DNA reads as TGCAGTGCCAGTGTAGGGACCGAGGACAATGAGCAGTTCTTC.

With regard to this clonotype: The limits of the CDR3 on the DNA are not certain, so only TCRdb's listed CDR3 is given. The genes are TRBV27 and TRBJ2-5; TRBD2, as called in the table, went unchecked against the DNA. Germline V lookup: CDR1 MNHEY, CDR2 SMNVEV (reference sequence). The CDR3 extends over 23 residues, inclusive of both ends. This chain's CDR3 is CASTNQTSMYLCASRGLVETQYF.

The chain is built from TRBV7-9 and TRBJ2-7; D perhaps matches TRBD2 (6 bases). The length of the CDR3 is 13 residues. Trimming removed 3 bases from V and 6 bases from J, with 12 bases in between. Germline V gene lookup returns CDR1 SEHNR and CDR2 FQNEAQ (reference sequence). Here the CDR3 reads CASSFREPREQYF. CDR3 DNA: TGTGCCAGCAGCTTCCGGGAGCCCCGCGAGCAGTACTTC.

This chain connects TRBV15 to TRBJ2-5; 7 bases align to TRBD1. The CDR3 is made up of 16 amino acids. After removal of 1 base from V and 0 bases from J, the junction contained 5 bases not matched to a gene. Per the germline V gene, CDR1 is LNHNV and CDR2 is YYDKDF (reference sequence). This CDR3 reads CATSRGGTANQETQYF. The CDR3 DNA reads as TGTGCCACCAGCAGAGGGGGGACAGCAAACCAAGAGACCCAGTACTTC.

This clonotype has a handful of counts. The chain recombines TRBV15 with TRBJ2-5; 7 bases match TRBD2. The CDR3 contains 16 residues. The junction had 9 bases not matched to a gene; V was cut back by 0 bases and J by 5 bases. Germline V gives CDR1 LNHNV, CDR2 YYDKDF (reference sequence). The CDR3 nucleotides are TGTGCCACCAGCAGAGATCGTGGGGGGGGGTCGGAGACCCAGTACTTC. Amino acid sequence: CATSRDRGGGSETQYF.

CDR3 nucleotide sequence: TGTGCCAGCAGCGTGGGACCTCTCAGCTCCTACGAGCAGTACTTC. As protein: CASSVGPLSSYEQYF. The gene calls are TRBV9 and TRBJ2-7; the D gene could be TRBD1 or TRBD2 (5 bases each). Trimming shortened V by 2 bases and J by 0 bases, and 12 bases separated the two germline ends. The CDR3 extends over 15 amino acids. Germline V CDR1 and CDR2: SGDLS, YYNGEE.

This clonotype is medium-sized (0.01 to 0.1%) within its sample. The rearrangement joins TRBV6-2 or TRBV6-3 to TRBJ2-7; D gene unclear. The CDR3 consists of 13 residues. Between the trimmed V and J ends, which lost 6 bases and 2 bases, there was a span of 11 bases. CDR1 is MNHEY, CDR2 SVGEGT, per germline. The CDR3 nucleotides are TGTGCCAGCAGCCAAACCCCCACCTACGAGCAGTACTTC. It translates to CASSQTPTYEQYF.

The V call is TRBV7-2, the J call TRBJ1-5, with 10 positions matching TRBD1. The J segment lost 7 bases and the V segment lost 5 bases, leaving 11 bases of the junction unmatched. Looked up from germline, CDR1 is SGHTA and CDR2 is FQGNSA. The CDR3 covers 16 residues. In DNA form, the CDR3 reads TGTGCCAGCAGCGTCGGCGGGACAGGGGTAAAGCAGCCCCAGCATTTT. The encoded protein is CASSVGGTGVKQPQHF.

The chain is built from TRBV15 and TRBJ1-1, with D possibly being TRBD1 (6 bases). Germline lookup yields CDR1 LNHNV and CDR2 YYDKDF (reference sequence). The CDR3 consists of 17 residues. V was shortened by 3 bases and J by 0 bases, with 17 bases between the two germline ends. The CDR3 loop is CATSSTSTGLMNTEAFF. In DNA, the CDR3 is TGTGCCACCAGCAGCACTAGTACAGGGCTCATGAACACTGAAGCTTTCTTT.

The chain joins TRBV29-1 to TRBJ2-1; 9 bases line up with TRBD2. This CDR3 is built from 14 residues. The ends lost 6 bases at V and 1 base at J; junction bases unmatched: 4. From germline, CDR1 is SQVTM and CDR2 ANQGSEA. The CDR3 sequence: CSVKTSGSYNEQFF. CDR3 nucleotide sequence: TGCAGCGTGAAAACTAGCGGGTCCTACAATGAGCAGTTCTTC.

The rearrangement links TRBV5-6 to TRBJ2-7; a weak D match, TRBD1 (5 bases). CDR3 length equals 14 residues. V was pared by 1 base and J by 2 bases, with 10 bases between. The germline V gene encodes CDR1 SGHDT and CDR2 YYEEEE. The CDR3 coding sequence is TGTGCCAGCAGCTTGCCTGGACACCCCTACGAGCAGTACTTC. Residues: CASSLPGHPYEQYF.

The chain links TRBV20-1 to TRBJ2-3; D uncertain. The CDR3 has 11 amino acids. V was pared by 5 bases and J by 8 bases, with 11 bases between. The germline V gene has CDR1 DFQATT and CDR2 SNEGSKA (reference sequence). The CDR3, as DNA: TGCAGTGCTCTGGCTGGCCTTACGCAGTATTTT. Encoded protein: CSALAGLTQYF.

This clonotype appeared a single time. V usage is TRBV20-1 and J usage is TRBJ2-3; 8 nucleotides line up with TRBD2. V trimming: 1 base; J trimming: 6 bases; junction bases outside the gene matches: 9. CDR3 length: 15 amino acids. CDR1 and CDR2 from the germline V gene are DFQATT and SNEGSKA (reference sequence). CDR3 nucleotide sequence: TGCAGTGCTAGAGGAGGGCGGGGGGTGGGGGATACGCAGTATTTT. It translates to CSARGGRGVGDTQYF.

The chain recombines TRBV2 with TRBJ1-5, with TRBD1 identical over 8 bases. The CDR3 totals 13 residues. CDR1 is SNHLY and CDR2 is FYNNEI in the germline V gene. J was trimmed by 6 bases and V by 10 bases; bases with no gene match: 8. The CDR3 spells CATHQGAAQPQHF. The CDR3 DNA reads TGTGCCACGCACCAGGGGGCGGCTCAGCCCCAGCATTTT.

This clonotype was seen more than once but under ten times. V is TRBV7-2 and J is TRBJ1-5; D possibly corresponds to TRBD1 (6 bases). Germline assignment: CDR1 SGHTA and CDR2 FQGNSA. The CDR3 spans 13 residues. Trimming shortened V by 5 bases and J by 7 bases, and 12 bases separated the two germline ends. The CDR3 DNA reads as TGTGCCAGCAGCCCAGAGGGGGGGCAGCCCCAGCATTTT. This translates into CASSPEGGQPQHF.

The V and J genes are TRBV11-3 and TRBJ2-3; D gene ambiguous. The CDR3 is 12 residues long. V was clipped by 4 bases and J by 6 bases, with 8 bases between them. Germline CDR1 and CDR2: SGHNT and YENEEA. The CDR3 spells CASSSPPDTQYF. In DNA, the CDR3 is TGTGCCAGCAGCTCACCCCCGGATACGCAGTATTTT.

This chain links TRBV6-2 or TRBV6-3 with TRBJ1-5; 7 bases agree with TRBD1. The V gene end was trimmed by 10 bases and the J gene end by 2 bases; junction bases not matched to a gene: 11. Germline V gene sequence: CDR1 MNHEY, CDR2 SVGEGT. The CDR3 extends over 15 amino acids. As DNA, the CDR3 is TGTGCCATCCAAGATACAGGGGCGGGCAATCAGCCCCAGCATTTT. Translation gives CAIQDTGAGNQPQHF.

The V gene is TRBV6-2 or TRBV6-3, the J gene TRBJ2-5; D unresolved. Germline V gene sequence: CDR1 MNHEY, CDR2 SVGEGT. The CDR3 runs to 11 residues. The ends were cut back, 0 bases at V and 5 bases at J, with 1 base in the middle. In DNA, the CDR3 is TGTGCCAGCAGTTACTCGGAGACCCAGTACTTC. Translated, it gives CASSYSETQYF.

The chain is built from TRBV2 and TRBJ1-6, with a weak D call TRBD1 (5 bases). V lost 7 bases to trimming and J lost 4 bases, with 14 bases between them. Germline V CDR1 and CDR2: SNHLY, FYNNEI. This CDR3 region has 15 residues. The DNA of the CDR3 is TGTGCCAGCACATTGGGACGGTTTTATAATTCACCCCTCCACTTT. This translates into CASTLGRFYNSPLHF.

V is TRBV7-8 and J is TRBJ1-2; TRBD1 agrees at 8 bases. Germline V gene lookup returns CDR1 SGHVS and CDR2 FQNEAQ. The ends lost 1 base at V and 3 bases at J; junction bases unmatched: 16. This CDR3 has 19 amino acids. CDR3: CASSLGRIRDRRWDYGYTF. The CDR3 region has the DNA TGTGCCAGCAGCTTAGGTAGGATCCGGGACAGGCGCTGGGACTATGGCTACACCTTC.

This clonotype was seen a handful of times. The chain has TRBV7-6 and TRBJ1-5; weak D call: TRBD1 (5 bases). Germline lookup yields CDR1 SGHVS and CDR2 FNYEAQ. The CDR3 is 15 residues long. Trimming left V 2 bases short and J 0 bases short, with 8 bases between. The CDR3 DNA sequence: TGTGCCAGCAGCTTACAGGGATATAGCAATCAGCCCCAGCATTTT. Translating gives CASSLQGYSNQPQHF.

The chain is built from TRBV6-2 or TRBV6-3 and TRBJ1-5; 7 nucleotides agree with TRBD1. The CDR3 runs to 14 residues. Germline CDR1 is MNHEY and CDR2 is SVGEGT. Trimming took 0 bases from V and 6 from J; bases not matched to a gene: 2. The CDR3 nucleotides are TGTGCCAGCAGTTACTCAGGGGGCATTCAGCCCCAGCATTTT. Its translation: CASSYSGGIQPQHF.